A selection of T cell receptor beta chains follows, all from one sample in a study of OX40 agonist ivuxolimab in advanced cancers. Sequencing was performed with immunoSEQ multiplex PCR; in TCRdb, only in-frame clones are kept and a portion is missing. This table has about 67,000 clones, around 79% appearing once. The source material was CD4+ or CD8+ T cells sorted from blood, sampled in a trial of the OX40 agonist ivuxolimab. The receptors shown here come from an adult with an advanced solid tumor such as melanoma, head and neck, liver or kidney cancer. CDR3s include the opening cysteine and the closing phenylalanine or tryptophan. The D gene is left open where the match is weak. Not every row has a clone size; where given, it reads once, few, many or a size class.

j_call clone_size d_call v_call cdr3_aa cdr3_nt
TRBJ1-1 - - TRBV9 CASNLQAWNTEAFF TGTGCCAGCAACCTACAGGCGTGGAACACTGAAGCTTTCTTT
TRBJ2-2 - - TRBV21-1 CASSKRRVGNTGELFF TGTGCCAGCAGCAAAAGAAGGGTGGGGAACACCGGGGAGCTGTTTTTT
TRBJ1-2 - TRBD1 TRBV13 CASSHRDRGVSYGYTF TGTGCCAGCAGCCATAGAGACAGGGGGGTGAGCTATGGCTACACCTTC
TRBJ1-6 few - TRBV10-2 CASSDEGRDYNSPLHF TGCGCCAGCAGTGATGAGGGACGGGACTATAATTCACCCCTCCACTTT
TRBJ1-2 few - TRBV18 CASSPTRAYGYTF TGTGCCAGCTCGCCCACAAGAGCCTATGGCTACACCTTC
TRBJ2-2 once TRBD1 TRBV5-1 CASTRTGGDTGELFF TGCGCCAGCACCCGGACAGGGGGAGACACCGGGGAGCTGTTTTTT
TRBJ1-4 - - TRBV10-2 CASSEIGRLSNVGEKLFF TGCGCCAGCAGTGAGATAGGTAGACTGTCGAACGTTGGCGAAAAACTGTTTTTT
TRBJ1-1 - - TRBV2 CASKLEPGVNTEAFF TGTGCCAGCAAGCTAGAGCCCGGGGTGAACACTGAAGCTTTCTTT
TRBJ2-2 once TRBD1 TRBV19 CASRRQGDTGELFF TGTGCCAGTAGAAGACAGGGAGACACCGGGGAGCTGTTTTTT
TRBJ2-1 once TRBD2 TRBV19 CASSITSGGEQFF TGTGCCAGTAGTATAACGTCGGGGGGAGAGCAGTTCTTC
TRBJ1-1 - TRBD1 TRBV6-6 CASSSRGIEAFF TGTGCCAGCAGCAGCAGGGGGATCGAAGCTTTCTTT
TRBJ2-7 - TRBD1 TRBV4-2 CASSPDRVGEQYF TGTGCCAGCAGCCCGGACAGGGTGGGCGAGCAGTACTTC
TRBJ2-7 - TRBD1 TRBV19 CASYPSGGPRAEDWYEQYF TGTGCCAGTTATCCCTCAGGGGGCCCTAGGGCAGAGGACTGGTACGAGCAGTACTTC
TRBJ2-2 - TRBD1 TRBV9 CASSVEGQGPGELFF TGTGCCAGCAGCGTAGAGGGACAGGGACCCGGGGAGCTGTTTTTT
TRBJ2-1 - - TRBV7-8 CASSLELFF TGTGCCAGCAGCTTAGAACTGTTCTTC
TRBJ1-1 few - TRBV6-1 CASSEGENTEAFF TGTGCCAGCAGTGAAGGGGAGAACACTGAAGCTTTCTTT
TRBJ1-3 - - TRBV18 CASSEGHGGNTIYF TGTGCCAGCTCAGAGGGACACGGCGGAAACACCATATATTTT
TRBJ2-3 once TRBD2 TRBV5-4 CASSYRIAGSTDTQYF TGTGCCAGCAGCTACCGGATAGCGGGGAGCACAGATACGCAGTATTTT
TRBJ2-3 - TRBD2 TRBV5-1 CASSATGTISTDTQYF TGCGCCAGCAGCGCCACCGGGACTATAAGCACAGATACGCAGTATTTT
TRBJ1-6 - TRBD1 TRBV4-1 CASSQAGTGGSPLHF TGCGCCAGCAGCCAGGCCGGGACAGGGGGTTCACCCCTCCACTTT
TRBJ1-6 - - TRBV28 CASSLTAFNSPLHF TGTGCCAGCAGTTTAACAGCATTTAATTCACCCCTCCACTTT
TRBJ2-1 - TRBD2 TRBV18 CASSPPTSGTLFNEQFF TGTGCCAGCTCACCACCAACTAGCGGGACCCTGTTCAATGAGCAGTTCTTC
TRBJ1-2 - TRBD1 TRBV28 CASSLTPTGQDGYTF TGTGCCAGCAGTCTTACGCCTACCGGACAGGATGGCTACACCTTC
TRBJ2-3 - TRBD2 TRBV19 CASSSGLAPTDTQYF TGTGCCAGTAGTTCCGGACTAGCCCCCACAGATACGCAGTATTTT
TRBJ2-3 - TRBD1 TRBV28 CASSSTGGMVDTQYF TGTGCCAGCAGTTCGACAGGGGGAATGGTCGATACGCAGTATTTT
TRBJ2-3 - - TRBV5-1 CASSFGQSGTDTQYF TGCGCCAGCAGCTTTGGTCAGAGCGGCACAGATACGCAGTATTTT
TRBJ2-1 - TRBD2 TRBV7-9 CASSRPSGSYNEQFF TGTGCCAGCAGCCGCCCTAGCGGCTCCTACAATGAGCAGTTCTTC
TRBJ1-3 - - TRBV21-1 CASGGQRPSGNTIYF TGTGCCAGCGGGGGCCAGCGGCCCTCTGGAAACACCATATATTTT
TRBJ1-5 - - TRBV6-5 CASRGQGRRNQPQHF TGTGCCAGCCGTGGTCAGGGAAGGAGAAATCAGCCCCAGCATTTT
TRBJ2-7 - TRBD2 TRBV7-8 CASSLVAGVREQYF TGTGCCAGCAGCTTAGTAGCGGGAGTGAGGGAGCAGTACTTC
TRBJ1-1 - - TRBV10-1 CASSDKGLNTEAFF TGCGCCAGCAGTGACAAGGGCTTGAACACTGAAGCTTTCTTT
TRBJ1-2 - - TRBV11-2 CASSPAGPNYGYTF TGTGCCAGCAGCCCCGCAGGCCCTAACTATGGCTACACCTTC
TRBJ1-1 - - TRBV9 CASSGGLGTEAFF TGTGCCAGCAGCGGGGGCCTGGGCACTGAAGCTTTCTTT
TRBJ1-2 - TRBD1 TRBV14 CASSQRGQRNYGYTF TGTGCCAGCAGCCAACGGGGACAGCGAAACTATGGCTACACCTTC
TRBJ2-1 - - TRBV30 CAWKQIGSYNEQFF TGTGCCTGGAAACAGATAGGCTCCTACAATGAGCAGTTCTTC
TRBJ2-5 - - TRBV11-2 CASSLVGAETQYF TGTGCCAGCAGCTTAGTTGGGGCGGAGACCCAGTACTTC
TRBJ2-7 - - TRBV11-1 CASSLTRPSEQYF TGTGCCAGCAGCTTAACGAGGCCCAGCGAGCAGTACTTC
TRBJ1-1 - TRBD1 TRBV6-1 CASSQQGRAEAFF TGTGCCAGCAGTCAACAGGGGAGGGCTGAAGCTTTCTTT
TRBJ2-5 - - TRBV7-8 CASSFTGTGETQYF TGTGCCAGCAGCTTTACAGGGACCGGAGAGACCCAGTACTTC
TRBJ2-7 once TRBD1 TRBV5-1 CASSREGTVLYEQYF TGCGCCAGCAGCCGTGAGGGGACAGTTCTATACGAGCAGTACTTC
TRBJ1-5 - - TRBV4-1 CASSQDVTAGGGGQPQHF TGCGCCAGCAGCCAAGATGTAACCGCCGGGGGAGGCGGTCAGCCCCAGCATTTT
TRBJ2-7 - - TRBV9 CASSGSPGGRTPYEQYF TGTGCCAGCAGCGGCTCGCCGGGGGGCCGTACACCCTACGAGCAGTACTTC
TRBJ2-5 few - TRBV4-3 CASSQPRNTQTQYF TGCGCCAGCAGCCAGCCAAGGAACACGCAGACCCAGTACTTC
TRBJ1-1 - TRBD1 TRBV7-2 CASSFTGAVVGSTEAFF TGTGCCAGCAGCTTCACAGGGGCAGTCGTTGGGAGCACTGAAGCTTTCTTT
TRBJ2-7 once - TRBV6-6 CASSYESNGYEQYF TGTGCCAGCAGTTACGAATCCAACGGCTACGAGCAGTACTTC
TRBJ1-6 once - TRBV4-1 CASSQIGVNSPLHF TGCGCCAGCAGCCAAATAGGGGTTAATTCACCCCTCCACTTT
TRBJ2-5 once - TRBV4-2 CASSAMLGEDLWETQYF TGTGCCAGCAGTGCGATGCTCGGGGAGGACCTTTGGGAGACCCAGTACTTC
TRBJ1-1 once - TRBV10-2 CASSGGNTEAFF TGCGCCAGCAGCGGGGGGAACACTGAAGCTTTCTTT
TRBJ2-7 - TRBD2 TRBV12-5 CASGFTRGLAGASGSYEQYF TGTGCTAGTGGTTTCACACGGGGACTAGCGGGAGCGAGCGGCTCCTACGAGCAGTACTTC
TRBJ1-3 - - TRBV2 CASNWGRDVSSGNTIYF TGTGCCAGCAATTGGGGACGGGACGTTAGCTCTGGAAACACCATATATTTT
TRBJ1-1 - - TRBV27 CAASREQGNTEAFF TGTGCCGCCTCCCGGGAACAGGGCAACACTGAAGCTTTCTTT
TRBJ2-1 - - TRBV19 CASSLPSAPNEQFF TGTGCCAGTAGTCTACCTAGCGCCCCCAATGAGCAGTTCTTC
TRBJ1-1 - - TRBV27 CASSLRSLGGENTEAFF TGTGCCAGCAGTTTAAGATCTCTCGGCGGGGAGAACACTGAAGCTTTCTTT
TRBJ2-3 - - TRBV7-2 CASSSQGTRTDTQYF TGTGCCAGCAGCTCCCAGGGGACCCGCACAGATACGCAGTATTTT
TRBJ1-6 few - TRBV28 CASSFRGDSPLHF TGTGCCAGCAGTTTTAGGGGCGATTCACCCCTCCACTTT
TRBJ1-5 - - TRBV6-1 CASSEIPTRGPQHF TGTGCCAGCAGTGAAATCCCTACCCGGGGACCCCAGCATTTT
TRBJ1-1 - - TRBV2 CASSGPGLSNTEAFF TGTGCCAGCAGCGGTCCGGGACTTTCGAACACTGAAGCTTTCTTT